The rows below give T cell receptor beta chains drawn from one sample of a study of technical replicates of blood from several donors. Here immunoSEQ multiplex PCR was the method, and the copy in TCRdb shows in-frame clones only, minus some. The data contain about 16,000 clones, approximately 87% of them seen just once; the ten biggest clones take up 10% to 15%. The sample taken for sequencing was PBMCs. These receptors all stem from a human donor in good health. The CDR3 runs from the conserved cysteine through the conserved F or W. Each record gives: D gene, J gene, V gene, clone size, CDR3 DNA, CDR3 protein. The D gene is left open where the match is weak. Clone size appears in some rows only: once, few, many, or a class for an expanded clone.

TRBD2 | TRBJ2-5 | TRBV2 | NA | TGTGCCAGCAGTGCGGCGGGGGGGCTGTGGGAGACCCAGTACTTC | CASSAAGGLWETQYF
TRBD1 | TRBJ1-5 | TRBV7-9 | NA | TGTGCCAGCAGCTACGGACAGGGAGGCAATCAGCCCCAGCATTTT | CASSYGQGGNQPQHF
NA | TRBJ1-2 | TRBV6-1 | once | TGTGCCACCCCCGGGCCAGGGGTTGTTCGCTATGGCTACACCTTC | CATPGPGVVRYGYTF
NA | TRBJ2-3 | TRBV4-2 | NA | TGTGCCAGCAGCCCTAAGCAGGGGACAGATACGCAGTATTTT | CASSPKQGTDTQYF
NA | TRBJ2-2 | TRBV6-5 | NA | TGTGCCAGCAGCCCCCGAGCCGGGGAGCTGTTTTTT | CASSPRAGELFF
TRBD2 | TRBJ2-7 | TRBV10-3 | NA | TGTGCCATCAGTGAGCCTAGCGGGAGTATGTTGAACGAGCAGTACTTC | CAISEPSGSMLNEQYF
TRBD1 | TRBJ1-5 | TRBV7-8 | NA | TGTGCCAGCAGCTCATTACAGGGGCCCAATCAGCCCCAGCATTTT | CASSSLQGPNQPQHF
NA | TRBJ2-1 | TRBV7-9 | NA | TGTGCCAGCAGCTTAGTAGTAGGCGGGCGGAATGAGCAGTTCTTC | CASSLVVGGRNEQFF
TRBD2 | TRBJ2-1 | TRBV28 | NA | TGTGCCAGCAGTCCCTCCCTGTTAGCGGGGCATAGCAATGAGCAGTTCTTC | CASSPSLLAGHSNEQFF
NA | TRBJ2-2 | TRBV28 | once | TGTGCCAGCAGTCATCTAACCACCGGGGAGCTGTTTTTT | CASSHLTTGELFF
TRBD1 | TRBJ1-2 | TRBV27 | NA | TGTGCCAGCACTCGGACAGGGGCGGCGTTAAGTTCTGGCTACACCTTC | CASTRTGAALSSGYTF
TRBD2 | TRBJ2-7 | TRBV6-5 | NA | TGTGCCAGCAGCCCTCTTACTAGCGGGAGTAACGAGCAGTACTTC | CASSPLTSGSNEQYF
TRBD2 | TRBJ2-1 | TRBV19 | once | TGTGCCAGTAGATCCAGGGATTCTAGCGGGAGTTCTGATGAGCAGTTCTTC | CASRSRDSSGSSDEQFF